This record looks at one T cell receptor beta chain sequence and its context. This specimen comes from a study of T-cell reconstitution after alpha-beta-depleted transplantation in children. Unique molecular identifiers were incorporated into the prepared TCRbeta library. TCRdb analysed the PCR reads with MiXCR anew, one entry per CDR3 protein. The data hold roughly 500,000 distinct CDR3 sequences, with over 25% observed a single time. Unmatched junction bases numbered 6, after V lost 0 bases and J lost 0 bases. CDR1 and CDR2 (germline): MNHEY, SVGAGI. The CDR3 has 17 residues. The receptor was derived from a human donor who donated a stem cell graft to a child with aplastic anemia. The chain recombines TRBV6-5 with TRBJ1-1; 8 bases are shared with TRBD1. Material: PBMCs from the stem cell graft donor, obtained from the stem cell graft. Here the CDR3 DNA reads TGTGCCAGCAGTTACTCGGGCGCAGGGGGCTTGAACACTGAAGCTTTCTTT. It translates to CASSYSGAGGLNTEAFF.